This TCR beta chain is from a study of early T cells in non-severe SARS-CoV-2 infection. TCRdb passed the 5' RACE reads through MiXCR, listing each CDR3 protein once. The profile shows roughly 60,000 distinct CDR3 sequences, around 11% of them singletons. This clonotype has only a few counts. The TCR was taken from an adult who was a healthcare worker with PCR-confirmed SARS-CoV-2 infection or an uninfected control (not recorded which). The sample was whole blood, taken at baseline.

As DNA, the CDR3 is TGTGCCAGCAGCGAGGACCCGGAGGAGGAAAAACTGTTTTTT. Translated, it gives CASSEDPEEEKLFF. J is TRBJ1-4 and V is TRBV7-9; D uncertain. Germline V lookup: CDR1 SEHNR, CDR2 FQNEAQ (reference sequence). The CDR3 has 14 residues. Deletions cut 5 bases from V and 8 bases from J, with 15 bases between.